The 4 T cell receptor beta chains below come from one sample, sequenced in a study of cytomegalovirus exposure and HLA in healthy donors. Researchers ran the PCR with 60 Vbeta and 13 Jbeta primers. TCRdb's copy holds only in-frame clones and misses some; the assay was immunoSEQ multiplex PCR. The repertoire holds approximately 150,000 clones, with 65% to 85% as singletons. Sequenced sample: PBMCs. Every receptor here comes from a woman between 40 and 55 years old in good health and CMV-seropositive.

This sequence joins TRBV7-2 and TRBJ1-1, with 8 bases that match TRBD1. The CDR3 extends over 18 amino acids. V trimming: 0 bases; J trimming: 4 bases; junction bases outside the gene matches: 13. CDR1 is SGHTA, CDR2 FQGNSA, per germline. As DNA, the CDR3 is TGTGCCAGCAGCTTAGCCCCAACCGGGACAGGTATGGGCACTGAAGCTTTCTTT. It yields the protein CASSLAPTGTGMGTEAFF.

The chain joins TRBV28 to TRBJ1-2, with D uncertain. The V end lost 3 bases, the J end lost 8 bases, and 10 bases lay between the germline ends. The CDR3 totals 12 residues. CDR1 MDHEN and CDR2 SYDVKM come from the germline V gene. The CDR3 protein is CASSLRQRGYTF. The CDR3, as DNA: TGTGCCAGCAGTTTGCGCCAGAGGGGCTACACCTTC.

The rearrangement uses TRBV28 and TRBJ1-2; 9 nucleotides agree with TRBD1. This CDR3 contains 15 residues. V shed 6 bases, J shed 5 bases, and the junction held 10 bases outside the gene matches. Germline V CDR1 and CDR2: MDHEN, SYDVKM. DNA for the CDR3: TGTGCCAGCAGACCTCTTACAGGGGGCGTTTATGGCTACACCTTC. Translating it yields CASRPLTGGVYGYTF.

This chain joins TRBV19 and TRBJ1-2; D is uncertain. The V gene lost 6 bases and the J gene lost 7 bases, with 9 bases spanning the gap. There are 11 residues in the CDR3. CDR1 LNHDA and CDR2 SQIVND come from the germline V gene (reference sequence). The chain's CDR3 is CASRAGPGYTF. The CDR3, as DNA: TGTGCCAGTAGGGCAGGCCCTGGCTACACCTTC.